This TCR beta chain was sequenced during a study of metastatic and nonmetastatic thyroid tumors. The wider study: Repertoire comparisons spanned blood and tumor or nodule tissue from malignant and benign thyroid patients. Study-level findings and limits: For both blood and tumor, malignant thyroid tumors reportedly showed significantly higher TCR beta diversity than benign nodules did.

There were no patients who had received any treatment before thyroid surgery. TCRdb re-analyzed the PCR reads through MiXCR. The repertoire holds more than 15,000 clones, with more than 20% as singletons. In the case of this clone: Antigen: not known.

V dropped 0 bases and J dropped 11 bases, with 11 bases sitting between them. This CDR3 comprises 13 residues. The germline CDR1 and CDR2 sequences are MGHRA and YSYEKL. The receptor comes from a male donor with papillary thyroid cancer or a benign thyroid nodule (not recorded which). Some clones in this sample may be carry-over from other donors' samples. The chain couples TRBV4-1 to TRBJ2-1; no clear D gene. Material: blood. In DNA, the CDR3 is TGCGCCAGCAGCCAAGAGGGAATGCGACAGCAGTTCTTC. It is translated as CASSQEGMRQQFF.